The entry below describes one TCR beta chain. Individuals aged roughly 18 to 95 years were recruited from about two dozen US areas. Allocation to cohorts depended on clinical history reported by the participants. Assay: immunoSEQ multiplex PCR; the TCRdb copy retains only in-frame clones and omits some. The sample has about 150,000 clones; 70% to 80% are singletons. This sample is drawn from a study of blood T cell repertoires in COVID-19. At the level of the study: The United States, Italy and Spain were the sources of the acute and convalescent COVID-19 samples. T cells, B-cell-depleted T cells, or PBMCs provided the cDNA or gDNA that served as material.

This CDR3 comprises 13 residues. V dropped 2 bases and J dropped 1 base, with 5 bases sitting between them. Per the germline V gene, CDR1 is SGHAT and CDR2 is FQNNGV. The chain employs TRBV11-2 and TRBJ2-5; D unresolved. The TCR sequence derives from a woman in her seventies in a cohort exposed to, infected with or recovered from COVID-19 (not recorded which). The sequenced sample was PBMCs or T cells enriched from blood (not recorded which). The CDR3 DNA sequence: TGTGCCAGCAGCTTAACAGTCCAAGAGACCCAGTACTTC. It encodes CASSLTVQETQYF.